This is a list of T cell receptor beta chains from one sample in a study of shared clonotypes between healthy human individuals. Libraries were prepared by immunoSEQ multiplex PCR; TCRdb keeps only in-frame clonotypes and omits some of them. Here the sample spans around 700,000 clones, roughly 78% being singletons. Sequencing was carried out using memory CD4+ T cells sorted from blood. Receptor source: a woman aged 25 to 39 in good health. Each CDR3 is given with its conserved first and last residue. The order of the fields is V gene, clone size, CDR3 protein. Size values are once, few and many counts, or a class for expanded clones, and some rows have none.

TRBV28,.,CASSPTGRRTQPQHF
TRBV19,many,CATNRRGQSTDTQYF
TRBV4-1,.,CASSQGPITGGELFF
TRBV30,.,CAWSGGHSNQPQHF
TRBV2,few,CASSEAGESYNEQFF
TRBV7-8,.,CASSLAVLGRDTQYF
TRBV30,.,CAWSTGPNQPQHF
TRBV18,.,CASSPPKTDTQYF
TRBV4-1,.,CASSQAGLATGELFF
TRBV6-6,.,CASSYRGEGTEAFF
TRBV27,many,CASSPWDLRDTEAFF
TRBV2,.,CASSVRARGIHEQYF
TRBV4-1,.,CASSRQGVDGYTF
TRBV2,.,CASSEGPEYEQYF
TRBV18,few,CASSPGMGGNSYEQYF
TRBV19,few,CASSMLIDNNEQFF
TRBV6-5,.,CASNSLEYTGELFF
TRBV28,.,CASSFLTSGSGTDTQYF
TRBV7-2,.,CASSLAPAGKAFF
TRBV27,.,CASRATGQGTGELFF
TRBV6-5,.,CASRTREGNQPQHF
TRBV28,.,CASSLLRRLETEQYF
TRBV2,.,CAKRTSGANVLTF
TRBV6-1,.,CASSRDGSGNTIYF
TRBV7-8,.,CASSLAQDNQPQHF
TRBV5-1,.,CASSQRSGSSYEQYF
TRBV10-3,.,CAISDRDSQNYGYTF
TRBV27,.,CASSGDRLHTEAFF
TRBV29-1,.,CSVVGGAGETQYF
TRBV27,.,CASSLLAGARGEQFF
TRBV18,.,CASSTGTGALVDGYTF
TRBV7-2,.,CASSLRGGAGPEAFF
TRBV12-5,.,CAVPLRGNYGYTF
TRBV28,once,CASSPPSGTAYNEQFF
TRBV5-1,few,CASALGDRDNEKLFF
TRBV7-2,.,CASSLNGGYGYTF
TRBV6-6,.,CASSFPSSGANVLTF
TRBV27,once,CASSSDREGGQPQHF
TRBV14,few,CASSRPATGFNEKLFF
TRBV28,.,CASSSTATVGSKQFF
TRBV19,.,CASSLGSGANVLTF
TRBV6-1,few,CASDALARYNEQFF
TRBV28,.,CASSRTGWIYGYTF
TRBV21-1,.,CASSNPGTDYREKLFF
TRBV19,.,CASAGTGGNQPQHF
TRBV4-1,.,CASSQVLSPGTQYF
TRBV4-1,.,CASSQGGASANEQFF
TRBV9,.,CASSSLPNAGANVLTF
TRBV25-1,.,CASSSTGPDNQPQHF
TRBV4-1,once,CASSQALQGAGEKLFF
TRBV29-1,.,CSVRTGGRTEAFF
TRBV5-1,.,CASSLDQDRLYEQYF
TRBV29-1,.,CSALRTTNEKLFF
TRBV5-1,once,CASSPAVVSSGNTIYF
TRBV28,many,CASRLLQRGPQHF